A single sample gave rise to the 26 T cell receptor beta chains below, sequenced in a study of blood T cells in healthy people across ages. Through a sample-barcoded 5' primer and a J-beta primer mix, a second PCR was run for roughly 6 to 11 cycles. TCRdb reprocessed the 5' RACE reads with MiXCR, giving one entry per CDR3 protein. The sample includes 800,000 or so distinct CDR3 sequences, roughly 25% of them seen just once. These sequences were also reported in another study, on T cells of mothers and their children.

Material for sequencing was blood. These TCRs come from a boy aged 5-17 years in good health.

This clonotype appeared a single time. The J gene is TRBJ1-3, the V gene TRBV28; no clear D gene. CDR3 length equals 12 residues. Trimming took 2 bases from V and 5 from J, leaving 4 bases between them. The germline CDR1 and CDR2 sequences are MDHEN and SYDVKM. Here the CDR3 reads CASSLPRNTIYF. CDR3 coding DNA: TGTGCCAGCAGTTTACCCCGAAACACCATATATTTT.

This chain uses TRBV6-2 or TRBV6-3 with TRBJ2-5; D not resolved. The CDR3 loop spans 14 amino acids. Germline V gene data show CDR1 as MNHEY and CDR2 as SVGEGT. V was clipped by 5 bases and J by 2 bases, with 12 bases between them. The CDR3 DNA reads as TGTGCCAGCAGTCCTCGGACCCCGCAAGAGACCCAGTACTTC. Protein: CASSPRTPQETQYF.

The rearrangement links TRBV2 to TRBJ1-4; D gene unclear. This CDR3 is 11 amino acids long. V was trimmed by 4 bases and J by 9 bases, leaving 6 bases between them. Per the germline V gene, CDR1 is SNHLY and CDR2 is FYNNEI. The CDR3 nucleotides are TGTGCCAGCAGTGTTACTCAAAAACTGTTTTTT. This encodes CASSVTQKLFF.

The CDR3: CSASRTYQETQYF. The CDR3 region has the DNA TGCAGTGCTAGCAGGACATACCAAGAGACCCAGTACTTC. The gene calls are TRBV20-1 and TRBJ2-5; weak D call: TRBD1 (5 bases). The CDR3 spans 13 residues. V lost 3 bases to trimming and J lost 0 bases, with 8 bases between them. Germline CDR1 reads DFQATT; CDR2 reads SNEGSKA (reference sequence).

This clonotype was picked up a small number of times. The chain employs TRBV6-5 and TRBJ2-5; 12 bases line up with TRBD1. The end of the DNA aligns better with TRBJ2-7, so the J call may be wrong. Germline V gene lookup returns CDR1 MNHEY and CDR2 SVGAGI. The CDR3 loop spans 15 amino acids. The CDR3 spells CASSFSGQGAFEQYF. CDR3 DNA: TGTGCCAGCAGTTTTTCGGGACAGGGGGCTTTCGAGCAGTACTTC.

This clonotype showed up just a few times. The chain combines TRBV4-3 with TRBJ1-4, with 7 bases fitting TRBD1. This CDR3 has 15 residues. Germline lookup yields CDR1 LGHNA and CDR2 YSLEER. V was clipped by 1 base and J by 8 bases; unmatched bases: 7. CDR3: CASSQGTGLGEKLFF. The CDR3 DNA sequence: TGCGCCAGCAGCCAAGGGACAGGATTGGGAGAAAAACTGTTTTTT.

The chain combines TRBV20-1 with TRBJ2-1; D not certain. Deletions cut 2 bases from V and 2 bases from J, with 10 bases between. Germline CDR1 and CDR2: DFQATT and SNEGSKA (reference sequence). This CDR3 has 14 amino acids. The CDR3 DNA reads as TGCAGTGCTAGATTGCTGGGGACCTACAATGAGCAGTTCTTC. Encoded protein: CSARLLGTYNEQFF.

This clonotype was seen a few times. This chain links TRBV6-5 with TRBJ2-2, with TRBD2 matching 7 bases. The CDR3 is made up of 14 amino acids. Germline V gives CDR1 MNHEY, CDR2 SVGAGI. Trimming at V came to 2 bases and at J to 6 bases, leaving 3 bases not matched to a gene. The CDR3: CASSYEAGSGELFF. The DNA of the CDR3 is TGTGCCAGCAGTTACGAAGCGGGGTCCGGGGAGCTGTTTTTT.

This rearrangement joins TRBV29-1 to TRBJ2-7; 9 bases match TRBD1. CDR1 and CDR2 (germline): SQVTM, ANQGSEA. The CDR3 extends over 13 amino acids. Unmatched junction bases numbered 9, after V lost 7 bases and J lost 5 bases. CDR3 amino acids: CSASGTGRNEQYF. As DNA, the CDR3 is TGCAGCGCCTCCGGGACAGGGCGCAACGAGCAGTACTTC.

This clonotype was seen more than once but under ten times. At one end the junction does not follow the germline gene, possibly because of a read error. CDR3 DNA: TGCAGCGCTAGAGTGGGGGCGGGTCAAGAGACCCAGTACTTC. This encodes CSARVGAGQETQYF. The chain is built from TRBV20-1 and TRBJ2-5; D is possibly TRBD1 (6 bases). This CDR3 has 14 residues. Germline loops: CDR1 DFQATT, CDR2 SNEGSKA (reference sequence).

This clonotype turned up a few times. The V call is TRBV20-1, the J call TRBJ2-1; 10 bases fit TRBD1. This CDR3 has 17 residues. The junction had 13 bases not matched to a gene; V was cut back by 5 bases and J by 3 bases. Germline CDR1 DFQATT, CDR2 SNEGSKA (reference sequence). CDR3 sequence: CSAYSTTGQGNYNEQFF. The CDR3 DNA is TGCAGTGCTTACTCTACGACGGGACAGGGGAACTACAATGAGCAGTTCTTC.

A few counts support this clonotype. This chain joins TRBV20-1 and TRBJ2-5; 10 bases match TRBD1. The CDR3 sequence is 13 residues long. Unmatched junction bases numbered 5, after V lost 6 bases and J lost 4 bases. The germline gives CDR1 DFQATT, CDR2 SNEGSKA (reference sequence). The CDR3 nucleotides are TGCAGTGCGATGGACAGGGGGAGAGAGACCCAGTACTTC. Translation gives CSAMDRGRETQYF.

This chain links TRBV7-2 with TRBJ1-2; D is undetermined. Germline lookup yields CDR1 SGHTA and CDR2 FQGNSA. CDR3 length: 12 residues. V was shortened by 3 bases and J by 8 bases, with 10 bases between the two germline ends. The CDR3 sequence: CASSFVEGGYTF. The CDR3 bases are TGTGCCAGCAGCTTCGTGGAGGGCGGCTACACCTTC.

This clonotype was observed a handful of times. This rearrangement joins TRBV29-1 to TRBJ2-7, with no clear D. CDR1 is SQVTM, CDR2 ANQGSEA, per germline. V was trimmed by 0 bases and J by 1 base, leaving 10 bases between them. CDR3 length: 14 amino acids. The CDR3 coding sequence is TGCAGCGTTGAAGATAGGTCCAAATCCTACGAGCAGTACTTC. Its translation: CSVEDRSKSYEQYF.

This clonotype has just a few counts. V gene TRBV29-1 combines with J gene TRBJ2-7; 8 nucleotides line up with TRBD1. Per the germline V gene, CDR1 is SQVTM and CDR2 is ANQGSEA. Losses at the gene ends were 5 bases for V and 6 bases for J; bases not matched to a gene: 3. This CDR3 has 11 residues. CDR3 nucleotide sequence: TGCAGCGTTTCGGACAGGGCCGAGCAGTACTTC. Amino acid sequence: CSVSDRAEQYF.

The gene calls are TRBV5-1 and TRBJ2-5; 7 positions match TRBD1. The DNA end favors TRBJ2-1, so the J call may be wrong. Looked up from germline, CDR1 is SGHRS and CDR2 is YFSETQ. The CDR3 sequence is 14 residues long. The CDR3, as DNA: TGCGCCAGCAGCTTGGAAGACAGGGTCGATGAGCAGTTCTTC. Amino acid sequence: CASSLEDRVDEQFF.

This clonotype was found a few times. The CDR3 DNA reads TGTGCCAGCAGCTCACGACTCTATAACGAGCAGTTCTTC. It encodes CASSSRLYNEQFF. The J gene is TRBJ2-5, the V gene TRBV7-2; D remains ambiguous. The J call is doubtful: the DNA matches TRBJ2-1 better. The CDR3 sequence is 13 residues long. Germline CDR1 and CDR2: SGHTA and FQGNSA.

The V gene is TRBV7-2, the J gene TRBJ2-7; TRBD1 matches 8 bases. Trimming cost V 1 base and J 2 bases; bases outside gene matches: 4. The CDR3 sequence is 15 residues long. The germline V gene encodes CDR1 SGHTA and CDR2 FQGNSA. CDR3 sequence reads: CASSLGGTGAYEQYF. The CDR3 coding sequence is TGTGCCAGCAGCTTAGGGGGGACAGGAGCCTACGAGCAGTACTTC.

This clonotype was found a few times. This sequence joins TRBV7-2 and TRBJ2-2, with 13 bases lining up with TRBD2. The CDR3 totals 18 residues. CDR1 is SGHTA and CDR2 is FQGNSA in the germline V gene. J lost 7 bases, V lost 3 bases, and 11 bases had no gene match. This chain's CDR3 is CASSFLLAGGPHGGELFF. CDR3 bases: TGTGCCAGCAGCTTCTTACTAGCGGGGGGGCCTCATGGCGGGGAGCTGTTTTTT.

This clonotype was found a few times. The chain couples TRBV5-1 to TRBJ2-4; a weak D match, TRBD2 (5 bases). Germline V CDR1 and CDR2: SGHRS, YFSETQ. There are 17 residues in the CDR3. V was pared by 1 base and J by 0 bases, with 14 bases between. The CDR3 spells CASSLSGEILAKNIQYF. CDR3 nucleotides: TGCGCCAGCAGCTTGTCCGGGGAGATACTAGCCAAAAACATTCAGTACTTC.

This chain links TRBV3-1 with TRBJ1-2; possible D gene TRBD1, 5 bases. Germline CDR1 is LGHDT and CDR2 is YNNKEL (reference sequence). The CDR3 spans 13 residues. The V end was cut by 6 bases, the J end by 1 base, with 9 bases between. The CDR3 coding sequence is TGTGCCAGCAGTCAACAGGTTAACTATGGCTACACCTTC. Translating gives CASSQQVNYGYTF.

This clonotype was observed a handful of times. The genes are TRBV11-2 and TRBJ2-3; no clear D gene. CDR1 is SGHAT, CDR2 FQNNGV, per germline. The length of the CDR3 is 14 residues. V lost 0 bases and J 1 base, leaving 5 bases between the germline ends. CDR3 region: CASSLDTGTDTQYF. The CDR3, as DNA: TGTGCCAGCAGCTTAGATACAGGCACAGATACGCAGTATTTT.

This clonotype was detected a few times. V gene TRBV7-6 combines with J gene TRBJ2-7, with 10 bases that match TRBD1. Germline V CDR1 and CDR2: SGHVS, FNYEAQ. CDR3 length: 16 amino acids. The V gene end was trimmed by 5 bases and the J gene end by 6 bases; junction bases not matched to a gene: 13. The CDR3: CASSPYPGQGSGEQYF. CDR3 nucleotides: TGTGCCAGCAGCCCCTACCCGGGACAGGGGTCGGGCGAGCAGTACTTC.

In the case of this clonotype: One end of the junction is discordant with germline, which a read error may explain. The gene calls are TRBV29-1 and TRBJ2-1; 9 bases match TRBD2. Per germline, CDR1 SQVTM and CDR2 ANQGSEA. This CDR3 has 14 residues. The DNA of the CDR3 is TGCAGCGTTGTAGAGACTAGCGGATACAATGAGCGGTTCTTC. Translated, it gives CSVVETSGYNERFF.

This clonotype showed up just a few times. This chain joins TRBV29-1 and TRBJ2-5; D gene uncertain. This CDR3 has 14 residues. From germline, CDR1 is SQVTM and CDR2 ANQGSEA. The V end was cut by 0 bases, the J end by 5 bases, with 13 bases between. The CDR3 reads CSVEDRSTWETQYF. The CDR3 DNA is TGCAGCGTTGAAGATCGGAGCACCTGGGAGACCCAGTACTTC.

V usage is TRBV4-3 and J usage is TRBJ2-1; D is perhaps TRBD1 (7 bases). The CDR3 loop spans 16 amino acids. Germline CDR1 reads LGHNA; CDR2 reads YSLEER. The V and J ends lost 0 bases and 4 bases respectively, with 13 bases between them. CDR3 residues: CASSQDVRGQYNEQFF. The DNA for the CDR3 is TGCGCCAGCAGCCAAGATGTGCGGGGACAGTACAATGAGCAGTTCTTC.